Each of the 32 T cell receptor beta chains below was sequenced from the same sample in a study of cytomegalovirus exposure and HLA in healthy donors. In the PCR, 60 Vbeta and 13 Jbeta primers were used. Profiled with immunoSEQ multiplex PCR; TCRdb holds only in-frame clones, not every one. Found here are about 88,000 clones, about 75% of them singletons; the top ten hold 4.5% to 6%. Sequencing input: PBMCs. These receptors were taken from a woman aged 40 to 50 in good health and CMV-seronegative.

The chain has TRBV19 and TRBJ2-7, with D perhaps TRBD2 (5 bases). Germline V CDR1 and CDR2: LNHDA, SQIVND (reference sequence). Trimming removed 5 bases from V and 3 bases from J, with 8 bases in between. The CDR3 consists of 12 residues. The chain's CDR3 is CASSHGNYEQYF. The DNA for the CDR3 is TGTGCCAGTAGTCACGGGAACTACGAGCAGTACTTC. Looking up the rest from reference TRBV19 and TRBJ2-7 gives the full variable domain: DGGITQSPKYLFRKEGQNVTLSCEQNLNHDAMYWYRQDPGQGLRLIYYSQIVNDFQKGDIAEGYSVSREKKESFPLTVTSAQKNPTAFYLCASSHGNYEQYFGPGTRLTVT.

This chain joins TRBV11-3 and TRBJ1-1, with D tentatively TRBD1 (5 bases). The germline CDR1 and CDR2 sequences are SGHNT and YENEEA. Trimming took off 5 bases at V and 4 bases at J, with 11 bases between the two ends. The CDR3 is made up of 13 amino acids. DNA of the CDR3: TGTGCCAGCAGCCAGGCGGGGCCCACTGAAGCTTTCTTT. Translation gives CASSQAGPTEAFF.

The chain has TRBV5-1 and TRBJ2-6, with 11 positions matching TRBD2. Germline V lookup: CDR1 SGHRS, CDR2 YFSETQ. V was clipped by 0 bases and J by 4 bases; unmatched bases: 9. CDR3 length: 19 amino acids. The CDR3 DNA reads as TGCGCCAGCAGCTTGGGTAGCGGGGGGGCCGTTACCGGGGCCAACGTCCTGACTTTC. Amino acid sequence: CASSLGSGGAVTGANVLTF.

This chain joins TRBV19 and TRBJ1-5; 9 positions agree with TRBD1. The CDR3 contains 16 residues. Germline V gives CDR1 LNHDA, CDR2 SQIVND (reference sequence). J lost 3 bases, V lost 2 bases, and 5 bases had no gene match. CDR3 in DNA: TGTGCCAGTAGTATAAGAACAGGGGGCTTCAATCAGCCCCAGCATTTT. This encodes CASSIRTGGFNQPQHF. The whole variable domain, remainder taken from reference TRBV19 and TRBJ1-5, is DGGITQSPKYLFRKEGQNVTLSCEQNLNHDAMYWYRQDPGQGLRLIYYSQIVNDFQKGDIAEGYSVSREKKESFPLTVTSAQKNPTAFYLCASSIRTGGFNQPQHFGDGTRLSIL.

The V and J genes are TRBV6-5 and TRBJ1-1; no definite D call. The CDR3 contains 13 residues. CDR1 MNHEY and CDR2 SVGAGI come from the germline V gene. The ends were cut back, 3 bases at V and 4 bases at J, with 9 bases in the middle. CDR3 in amino acids: CASSYGPITEAFF. CDR3 coding DNA: TGTGCCAGCAGTTATGGGCCTATCACTGAAGCTTTCTTT.

This chain connects TRBV5-6 to TRBJ2-1; D uncertain. This CDR3 comprises 12 residues. Trimming shortened V by 3 bases and J by 7 bases, and 8 bases separated the two germline ends. Germline V gene sequence: CDR1 SGHDT, CDR2 YYEEEE. The CDR3 protein is CASSSLLNEQFF. The CDR3 DNA is TGTGCCAGCAGCTCGTTATTGAATGAGCAGTTCTTC.

The chain uses TRBV18 and TRBJ1-2; D ambiguous. Trimming took off 4 bases at V and 3 bases at J, with 12 bases between the two ends. Germline V gene data show CDR1 as KGHSH and CDR2 as LQKENI. The CDR3 spans 14 residues. The CDR3 DNA follows: TGTGCCAGCTCACTTGCGGGTTTGTACTATGGCTACACCTTC. This encodes CASSLAGLYYGYTF.

This clone showed up just a few times. The V call is TRBV10-3, the J call TRBJ2-1; the D gene is possibly TRBD1 (7 bases). Between the trimmed V and J ends, which lost 1 base and 6 bases, there was a span of 10 bases. CDR1 ENHRY and CDR2 SYGVKD come from the germline V gene. The CDR3 has 14 residues. CDR3 loop: CAISEYQGGNEQFF. The DNA of the CDR3 is TGTGCCATCAGTGAGTACCAGGGGGGCAATGAGCAGTTCTTC.

The gene calls are TRBV5-1 and TRBJ2-7; 8 bases match TRBD1. Germline V gives CDR1 SGHRS, CDR2 YFSETQ. With 0 bases clipped from V and 5 bases from J, the junction kept 10 bases outside the gene matches. The CDR3 has 16 residues. This chain's CDR3 is CASSLASGQEWNEQYF. In DNA, the CDR3 is TGCGCCAGCAGCTTGGCCTCGGGACAGGAGTGGAACGAGCAGTACTTC.

The rearrangement uses TRBV19 and TRBJ1-6, with 9 bases that match TRBD1. In germline, CDR1 is LNHDA, CDR2 SQIVND (reference sequence). The CDR3 covers 14 residues. Trimming took 7 bases from V and 10 from J; bases not matched to a gene: 8. DNA for the CDR3: TGTGCCAGTACCCGGGACAGGGTCGACTCACCCCTCCACTTT. Amino acid sequence: CASTRDRVDSPLHF.

The genes are TRBV6-5 and TRBJ2-7; the D gene is possibly TRBD1 (6 bases). This CDR3 has 14 residues. Germline V lookup: CDR1 MNHEY, CDR2 SVGAGI. Trimming pared 4 bases from V and 4 bases from J, leaving 14 bases between. The CDR3 loop is CASSSPDDRYEQYF. The CDR3 DNA reads as TGTGCCAGCAGTTCACCAGACGACAGGTACGAGCAGTACTTC.

The rearrangement uses TRBV2 and TRBJ2-7; perhaps TRBD1 as D (5 bases). V lost 4 bases and J lost 2, with 9 bases in between. There are 13 residues in the CDR3. Germline values: CDR1 SNHLY, CDR2 FYNNEI. DNA of the CDR3: TGTGCCAGCAGTGGGACATTCCCCTACGAGCAGTACTTC. Translating gives CASSGTFPYEQYF.

The CDR3 protein is CASINQQRINEKLFF. The DNA for the CDR3 is TGTGCCAGCATAAATCAACAGCGGATTAATGAAAAACTGTTTTTT. J is TRBJ1-4 and V is TRBV4-2; no clear D gene. This CDR3 spans 15 amino acids. Trimming took 7 bases from V and 4 from J, leaving 16 bases between them. The germline gives CDR1 LGHNA, CDR2 YNFKEQ.

The genes are TRBV11-1 and TRBJ2-7, with TRBD2 matching over 8 bases. The CDR3 totals 15 residues. Germline V CDR1 and CDR2: SGHAT, FQDESV (reference sequence). The V gene end was trimmed by 3 bases and the J gene end by 1 base; junction bases not matched to a gene: 5. The CDR3 DNA follows: TGTGCCAGCAGCTTTGGCGGCGGGGGGTCCTACGAGCAGTACTTC. It encodes CASSFGGGGSYEQYF.

The V and J genes are TRBV5-1 and TRBJ2-1; 10 nucleotides line up with TRBD2. V dropped 4 bases and J dropped 6; count of bases not matched to a gene: 16. CDR1 and CDR2 (germline): SGHRS, YFSETQ. The CDR3 has 18 residues. The CDR3 DNA reads TGCGCCAGCAGCAGAACCGGGACTAGCGCAATGAATTTCAATGAGCAGTTCTTC. It codes for CASSRTGTSAMNFNEQFF.

The CDR3 DNA follows: TGTGCCAGCAGTGAGGGACAGGGGCCGCCAGATGTCACTGAAGCTTTCTTT. Translation: CASSEGQGPPDVTEAFF. The V call is TRBV2, the J call TRBJ1-1; 10 nucleotides line up with TRBD1. The germline CDR1 and CDR2 sequences are SNHLY and FYNNEI. CDR3 size: 17 residues. J gave up 4 bases and V 3 bases, and 11 bases lay outside the gene matches.

The chain uses TRBV7-2 and TRBJ1-5; TRBD1 matches 8 bases. V trimming: 5 bases; J trimming: 3 bases; junction bases outside the gene matches: 3. The CDR3 contains 14 residues. Germline CDR1 and CDR2: SGHTA and FQGNSA. In nucleotides, the CDR3 is TGTGCCAGCAGCCGGACAGGGAACAATCAGCCCCAGCATTTT. Protein product: CASSRTGNNQPQHF.

V is TRBV10-2 and J is TRBJ2-7; D is undetermined. The CDR3 is 13 amino acids. CDR1 WSHSY and CDR2 SAAADI come from the germline V gene. Trimming stripped 7 bases from V and 2 bases from J, with 12 bases between. In DNA, the CDR3 is TGCGCCAGCACTCCAGGTCAAGCCTACGAGCAGTACTTC. It codes for CASTPGQAYEQYF.

This chain joins TRBV4-1 and TRBJ2-1; no definite D call. This CDR3 is built from 13 residues. Deletions cut 3 bases from V and 4 bases from J, with 7 bases between. Looked up from germline, CDR1 is MGHRA and CDR2 is YSYEKL. CDR3 coding DNA: TGCGCCAGCAGCCACGGGTGGTACAATGAGCAGTTCTTC. This encodes CASSHGWYNEQFF.

The V gene is TRBV6-1, the J gene TRBJ2-7; 7 nucleotides align to TRBD1. Trimming removed 1 base from V and 0 bases from J; junction bases left unmatched: 6. The germline V gene has CDR1 MNHNS and CDR2 SASEGT. The CDR3 extends over 16 amino acids. Written as DNA, the CDR3 is TGTGCCAGCAGTGAAGGAGACAGGGAAATCTCCTACGAGCAGTACTTC. Residues: CASSEGDREISYEQYF.

The V gene is TRBV9, the J gene TRBJ2-1, with a possible D match to TRBD2 (6 bases). CDR1 SGDLS and CDR2 YYNGEE come from the germline V gene. The length of the CDR3 is 13 residues. V was shortened by 4 bases and J by 8 bases, with 13 bases between the two germline ends. The CDR3 is CASSPGGRHEQFF. Here the CDR3 DNA reads TGTGCCAGCAGCCCCGGAGGGAGGCATGAGCAGTTCTTC.

On this clone: At one of its ends the junction is not consistent with the germline gene, which may arise from a read error. V gene TRBV5-1 combines with J gene TRBJ2-1; perhaps D is TRBD1 or TRBD2 (6 bases each). The CDR3 sequence is 15 residues long. Per the germline V gene, CDR1 is SGHRS and CDR2 is YFSETQ. For the CDR3, the DNA is TGCGCCAGCAGTTTGGGGGGCAGCTCCTACAATGAGCAGTTCTTC. It encodes CASSLGGSSYNEQFF.

The chain joins TRBV7-9 to TRBJ1-1; D gene ambiguous. Germline CDR1 and CDR2: SEHNR and FQNEAQ (reference sequence). The germline V and J ends were trimmed by 2 bases and 4 bases, with 11 bases remaining between them. The CDR3 sequence is 14 residues long. This CDR3 is CASSLSESSTEAFF. Written as DNA, the CDR3 is TGTGCCAGCAGCTTATCCGAGTCAAGCACTGAAGCTTTCTTT.

The V gene is TRBV15, the J gene TRBJ2-5, with TRBD2 matching 8 bases. Losses at the gene ends were 7 bases for V and 3 bases for J; bases not matched to a gene: 7. The CDR3 is 14 amino acids. The germline gives CDR1 LNHNV, CDR2 YYDKDF (reference sequence). CDR3 in DNA: TGTGCCACCAACGTAGCGGGGTGGGAAGAGACCCAGTACTTC. Amino acid sequence: CATNVAGWEETQYF.

This clone was counted a few times. Germline is not matched at one junction end, which may reflect a read error. The CDR3 reads CAISDPESILAGGTGVTDTQYF. CDR3 nucleotide sequence: TGTGCCATAAGTGATCCAGAGAGCATACTAGCGGGGGGGACGGGGGTGACAGATACGCAGTATTTT. The chain uses TRBV10-3 and TRBJ2-3, with TRBD2 matching 13 bases. The CDR3 extends over 22 amino acids. CDR1 ENHRY and CDR2 SYGVKD come from the germline V gene.

This sequence joins TRBV9 and TRBJ2-5, with 9 positions matching TRBD2. The V segment lost 1 base and the J segment 4 bases; nucleotides outside the gene matches: 5. This CDR3 comprises 15 residues. Looked up from germline, CDR1 is SGDLS and CDR2 is YYNGEE. CDR3 residues: CASSVSTSGPETQYF. The CDR3 DNA is TGTGCCAGCAGCGTATCGACTAGCGGACCAGAGACCCAGTACTTC. The full variable domain, with the rest looked up from reference TRBV9 and TRBJ2-5, is DSGVTQTPKHLITATGQRVTLRCSPRSGDLSVYWYQQSLDQGLQFLIQYYNGEERAKGNILERFSAQQFPDLHSELNLSSLELGDSALYFCASSVSTSGPETQYFGPGTRLLVL.

The chain joins TRBV5-1 to TRBJ1-1, with TRBD1 matching over 7 bases. In germline, CDR1 is SGHRS, CDR2 YFSETQ. Trimming at V came to 4 bases and at J to 4 bases, leaving 7 bases not matched to a gene. This CDR3 spans 14 amino acids. The CDR3 DNA is TGCGCCAGCAGCAGCCGACAGGGCGGCACTGAAGCTTTCTTT. Its protein is CASSSRQGGTEAFF.

The genes are TRBV30 and TRBJ1-1; 8 nucleotides line up with TRBD1. Germline CDR1 and CDR2: GTSNPN and SVGIG (reference sequence). Unmatched junction bases numbered 6, after V lost 7 bases and J lost 5 bases. The length of the CDR3 is 12 residues. CDR3 nucleotides: TGTGCCTCACGGACAGGGTTGACTGAAGCTTTCTTT. Its protein is CASRTGLTEAFF.

This clone was counted only a few times. V gene TRBV6-7 combines with J gene TRBJ1-3; 9 nucleotides line up with TRBD1. TRBV6-7 is assigned to the ORF class and has an uncertain function. The CDR3 runs to 16 residues. Unmatched junction bases numbered 5, after V lost 3 bases and J lost 2 bases. In DNA form, the CDR3 reads TGTGCCAGCAGTTATTCCGGGACAGGGCCTGGAAACACCATATATTTT. Amino acid sequence: CASSYSGTGPGNTIYF.

The chain carries TRBV21-1 and TRBJ2-7; the DNA was not used to check the table's D call, TRBD1. TRBV21-1 has pseudogene status. The CDR3 sequence is 12 residues long. CDR3 bases: TGTGCCAGCAGCAAAAGGGGCCGCGAGCAGTACTTC. Its protein product is CASSKRGREQYF.

This rearrangement joins TRBV30 to TRBJ1-2; D gene ambiguous. The CDR3 has 12 residues. The ends were cut back, 7 bases at V and 6 bases at J, with 15 bases in the middle. Germline CDR1 is GTSNPN and CDR2 is SVGIG (reference sequence). The CDR3 protein is CAFDRGNDGYTF. In DNA form, the CDR3 reads TGTGCCTTCGACCGGGGTAATGATGGCTACACCTTC.

The rearrangement uses TRBV25-1 and TRBJ2-7; D possibly corresponds to TRBD2 (6 bases). V gave up 3 bases and J gave up 3 bases, with 15 bases separating them. This CDR3 comprises 15 residues. Germline CDR1 is MGHDK and CDR2 is SYGVNS. The CDR3 spells CASSDSATGVYEQYF. DNA of the CDR3: TGTGCCAGCAGTGATTCAGCCACGGGGGTCTACGAGCAGTACTTC.